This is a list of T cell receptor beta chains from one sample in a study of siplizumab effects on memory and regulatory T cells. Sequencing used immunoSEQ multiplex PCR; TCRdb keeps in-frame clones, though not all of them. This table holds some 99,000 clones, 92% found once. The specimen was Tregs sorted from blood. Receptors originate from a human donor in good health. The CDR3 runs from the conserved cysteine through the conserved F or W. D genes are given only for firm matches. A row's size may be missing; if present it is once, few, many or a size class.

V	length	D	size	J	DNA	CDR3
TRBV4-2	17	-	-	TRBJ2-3	TGTGCCAGCAGCCAAGATCTCACAGGCTGGGGGACAGATACGCAGTATTTT	CASSQDLTGWGTDTQYF
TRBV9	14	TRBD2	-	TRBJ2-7	TGTGCCAGCAGCGACGGGACTAGTTTATACGAGCAGTACTTC	CASSDGTSLYEQYF
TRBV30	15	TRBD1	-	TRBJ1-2	TGTGCCTGGACCGGGACAGGGGGCTCCCTAGGAGGCTACACCTTC	CAWTGTGGSLGGYTF
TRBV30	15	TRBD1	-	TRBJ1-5	TGTGCCTGGAGGGCCTGGACAGGGGACAATCAGCCCCAGCATTTT	CAWRAWTGDNQPQHF
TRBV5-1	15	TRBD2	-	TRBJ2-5	TGCGCCAGCAGCTCCGGGACTAGCGGAGAAGAGACCCAGTACTTC	CASSSGTSGEETQYF
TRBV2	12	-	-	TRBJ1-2	TGTGCCCGACAGGACGGGAGATATGGCTACACCTTC	CARQDGRYGYTF
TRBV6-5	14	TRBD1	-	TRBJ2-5	TGTGCCAGCAGGGGACAGGCGGCTGCCGAGACCCAGTACTTC	CASRGQAAAETQYF
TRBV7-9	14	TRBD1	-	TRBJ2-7	TGTGCCAGCACCAGAGAGGGGGCTCGCTACGAGCAGTACTTC	CASTREGARYEQYF
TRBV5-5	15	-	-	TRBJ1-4	TGTGCCAGCAGCTTTCGCCCAGGGGCTGGAGAAAAACTGTTTTTT	CASSFRPGAGEKLFF
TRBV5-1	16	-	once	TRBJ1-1	TGCGCCAGCAGCTTGGCGGCAGGGCTCAGGAACACTGAAGCTTTCTTT	CASSLAAGLRNTEAFF
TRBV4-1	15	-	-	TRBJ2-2	TGCGCCAGCAGCACGGGACAAACGAACACCGGGGAGCTGTTTTTT	CASSTGQTNTGELFF
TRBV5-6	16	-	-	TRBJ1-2	TGTGCCAGCAGCTTGTCAGGCACAGGGTTCTTTGCTGGCTACACCTTC	CASSLSGTGFFAGYTF
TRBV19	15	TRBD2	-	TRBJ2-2	TGTGCCAGCAGACTAGCGGGGGGAAACACCGGGGAGCTGTTTTTT	CASRLAGGNTGELFF
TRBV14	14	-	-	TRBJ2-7	TGTGCCAGCAGCCTAAACTCTGGGGGGTACGAGCAGTACTTC	CASSLNSGGYEQYF
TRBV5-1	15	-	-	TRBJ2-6	TGCGCCAGCAGAATGGGGGCGGCCGGGGCCAACGTCCTGACTTTC	CASRMGAAGANVLTF
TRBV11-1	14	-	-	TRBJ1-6	TGTGCCAGCAGCTCGACGGACAGCTATTCACCCCTCCACTTT	CASSSTDSYSPLHF
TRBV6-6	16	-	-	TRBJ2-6	TGTGCCAGCAGTTACCCGTGGGTCCCTGGGGCCAACGTCCTGACTTTC	CASSYPWVPGANVLTF
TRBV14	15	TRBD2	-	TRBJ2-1	TGTGCCAGCAGCCAACTAGCGGGTCCCTACAATGAGCAGTTCTTC	CASSQLAGPYNEQFF
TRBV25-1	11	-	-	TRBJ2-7	TGTGCCGCCAGGGGCCGCTACGAGCAGTACTTC	CAARGRYEQYF
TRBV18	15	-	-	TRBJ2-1	TGTGCCAGCTCACGCGGGACATCCGCCGGGACTCAGCAGTTCTTC	CASSRGTSAGTQQFF
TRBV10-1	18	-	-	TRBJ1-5	TGCGCCAGCAGTGACAGAGCAGGGAATAGGTGGAGCAATCAGCCCCAGCATTTT	CASSDRAGNRWSNQPQHF
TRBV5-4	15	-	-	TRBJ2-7	TGTGCCAGCAGCTTGGCCGGTGGCTACTCCTACGAGCAGTACTTC	CASSLAGGYSYEQYF